The rows below give T cell receptor beta chains drawn from one sample of a study of control samples from healthy donors and cancer patients. Clones were read by immunoSEQ multiplex PCR, and TCRdb kept only the in-frame ones, dropping some. This table has about 89,000 clones, more than 75% appearing once. What was sequenced was blood. The receptors originated from a man aged 25-45 years in good health. The CDR3 runs from the conserved cysteine through the conserved F or W. D genes are given only for firm matches. Some rows have no size entry. The others give once, few or many, or a class for an expanded clone.

j_gene,v_gene,d_gene,abundance,CDR3nt,CDR3aa
TRBJ1-3,TRBV6-2/TRBV6-3,-,-,TGTGCCAGCAGCCACAGTCTTTCGACCGGCTTCTCTGGAAACACCATATATTTT,CASSHSLSTGFSGNTIYF
TRBJ2-1,TRBV24-1,-,-,TGTGCCACCAGTGATTTCGGCAAGGGCTATGAGCAGTTCTTC,CATSDFGKGYEQFF
TRBJ1-1,TRBV7-2,-,-,TGTGCCAGCAGCGAAAGGGGGGTCACTGAAGCTTTCTTT,CASSERGVTEAFF
TRBJ2-7,TRBV27,-,once,TGTGCCAGCAGTTTATCTCCCCACTACGAGCAGTACTTC,CASSLSPHYEQYF
TRBJ1-2,TRBV27,TRBD1,-,TGTGCCAGCAGTTTAAGCGTCAGGGGGCCCCTAAACTATGGCTACACCTTC,CASSLSVRGPLNYGYTF
TRBJ1-3,TRBV12-5,-,once,TGTGCTAGTGGTTTGGGGGGACCTGGAAACACCATATATTTT,CASGLGGPGNTIYF
TRBJ1-5,TRBV24-1,TRBD1,-,TGTGCCACCAGTGATTCTACACAGGGGGGCAATCAGCCCCAGCATTTT,CATSDSTQGGNQPQHF
TRBJ1-2,TRBV4-2,-,-,TGTGCCAGCAGCCCCCACAGGGACTACTATGGCTACACCTTC,CASSPHRDYYGYTF
TRBJ2-5,TRBV6-5,-,-,TGTGCCAGCAGCGGGGACCTGCGAGGGGAGACCCAGTACTTC,CASSGDLRGETQYF
TRBJ2-1,TRBV9,-,-,TGTGCCAGCAGCGTAGAAATCGCGAACAATGAGCAGTTCTTC,CASSVEIANNEQFF
TRBJ2-1,TRBV6-2/TRBV6-3,-,-,TGTGCCAGCAGTTTCGGGATCTCCTACAATGAGCAGTTCTTC,CASSFGISYNEQFF
TRBJ1-1,TRBV5-1,-,-,TGCGCCAGCAGCTTGGGACAGATCAACACTGAAGCTTTCTTT,CASSLGQINTEAFF
TRBJ1-1,TRBV30,-,once,TGTGCCTGGAGTCGCACCTTGAACACTGAAGCTTTCTTT,CAWSRTLNTEAFF
TRBJ2-2,TRBV27,-,-,TGTGCCAGCTCCAACGAGGGCAGGGGGGTCGGGGAGCTGTTTTTT,CASSNEGRGVGELFF
TRBJ1-1,TRBV6-5,-,-,TGTGCCAGCAGTTACTCTGGGACGGGGACTGAAGCTTTCTTT,CASSYSGTGTEAFF
TRBJ2-5,TRBV4-2,-,-,TGTGCCAGCAGCCAAGGGATGGGAGGTCACCAAGAGACCCAGTACTTC,CASSQGMGGHQETQYF
TRBJ2-7,TRBV6-5,-,-,TGTGCCAGCGGGACAAGCTCCTACGAGCAGTACTTC,CASGTSSYEQYF
TRBJ2-2,TRBV27,-,once,TGTGCCAGCAGTTTATCAGGGAGTCCCCTTCACAGGGAGCTGTTTTTT,CASSLSGSPLHRELFF
TRBJ1-1,TRBV6-5,-,medium-sized,TGTGCCAGCAGTTACTCGCCCCTCCTAGACACTGAAGCTTTCTTT,CASSYSPLLDTEAFF
TRBJ2-4,TRBV4-1,TRBD2,-,TGCGCCAGCAGCCGGACCCTTGGGGGGGACGGGGCCAAAAACATTCAGTACTTC,CASSRTLGGDGAKNIQYF
TRBJ2-3,TRBV4-2,TRBD2,few,TGTGCCAGCAGCCAAGGCGGGGGGAAAGATACGCAGTATTTT,CASSQGGGKDTQYF
TRBJ1-3,TRBV5-4,TRBD1,few,TGTGCCAGCAGCCCGGATTGGGACAGCTCTGGAAACACCATATATTTT,CASSPDWDSSGNTIYF
TRBJ2-1,TRBV5-4,TRBD2,-,TGTGCCAGCAGCTTGCGGGCTAGCGGGTACAATGAGCAGTTCTTC,CASSLRASGYNEQFF